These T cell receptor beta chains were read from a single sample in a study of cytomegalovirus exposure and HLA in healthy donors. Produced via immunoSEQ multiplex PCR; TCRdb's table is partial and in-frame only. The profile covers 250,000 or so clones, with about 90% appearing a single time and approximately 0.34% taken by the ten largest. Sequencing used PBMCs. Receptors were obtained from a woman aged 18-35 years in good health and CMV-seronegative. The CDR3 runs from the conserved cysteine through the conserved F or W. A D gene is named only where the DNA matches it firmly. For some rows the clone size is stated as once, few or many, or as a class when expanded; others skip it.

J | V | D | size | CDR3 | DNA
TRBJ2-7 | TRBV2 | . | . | CASSLSSYEQYF | TGTGCCAGCAGTCTGAGCTCCTACGAGCAGTACTTC
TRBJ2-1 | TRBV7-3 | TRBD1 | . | CASSLGQGALGSEQFF | TGTGCCAGCAGCTTGGGACAGGGGGCATTGGGGTCGGAGCAGTTCTTC
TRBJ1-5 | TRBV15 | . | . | CATSRTGTGRPQHF | TGTGCCACCAGCCGTACAGGAACCGGGAGGCCCCAGCATTTT
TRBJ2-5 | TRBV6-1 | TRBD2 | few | CASSEAGAGGKTQYF | TGTGCCAGCAGTGAAGCTGGGGCCGGGGGGAAGACCCAGTACTTC
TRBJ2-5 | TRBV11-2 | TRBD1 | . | CASSLGGLETQYF | TGTGCCAGCAGCCTAGGGGGCTTGGAGACCCAGTACTTC
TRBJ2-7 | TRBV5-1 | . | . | CASSLFGAEQYF | TGCGCCAGCAGCTTGTTTGGGGCCGAGCAGTACTTC
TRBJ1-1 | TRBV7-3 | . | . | CASSLSRATEAFF | TGTGCCAGCAGCTTAAGCAGGGCCACTGAAGCTTTCTTT
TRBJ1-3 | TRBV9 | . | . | CASSHREGENTIYF | TGTGCCAGCAGCCACCGAGAGGGGGAAAACACCATATATTTT
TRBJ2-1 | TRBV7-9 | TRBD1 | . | CASNVRGTGEDNEQFF | TGTGCCAGCAACGTCAGGGGCACAGGGGAAGACAATGAGCAGTTCTTC
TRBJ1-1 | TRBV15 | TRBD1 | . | CATSRDTALPWTGQTEAFF | TGTGCCACCAGCAGAGATACCGCCCTACCCTGGACAGGGCAAACTGAAGCTTTCTTT
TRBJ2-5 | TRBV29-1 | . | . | CSVPGSAETQYF | TGCAGCGTTCCGGGTTCAGCAGAGACCCAGTACTTC
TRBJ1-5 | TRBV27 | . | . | CASSLSSYSNQPQHF | TGTGCCAGCAGTTTATCAAGCTATAGCAATCAGCCCCAGCATTTT
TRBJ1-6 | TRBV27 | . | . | CASSPEGSYNSPLHF | TGTGCCAGCAGTCCCGAGGGTTCCTATAATTCACCCCTCCACTTT
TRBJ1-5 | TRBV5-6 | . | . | CASSLGGQKPQHF | TGTGCCAGCAGCTTGGGAGGGCAGAAGCCCCAGCATTTT
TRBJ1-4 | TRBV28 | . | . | CASSLSDRREKLFF | TGTGCCAGCAGTTTATCCGATAGGAGGGAAAAACTGTTTTTT
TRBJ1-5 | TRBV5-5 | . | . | CASSIRDYSNQPQHF | TGTGCCAGCAGTATTAGAGATTATAGCAATCAGCCCCAGCATTTT
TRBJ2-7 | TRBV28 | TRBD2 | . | CASSLSGGIYEQYF | TGTGCCAGCAGTTTGAGCGGGGGGATCTACGAGCAGTACTTC
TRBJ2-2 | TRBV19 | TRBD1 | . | CASSAGPGTGNTGELFF | TGTGCCAGTAGTGCGGGGCCCGGGACAGGGAACACCGGGGAGCTGTTTTTT
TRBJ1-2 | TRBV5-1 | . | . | CASSLAAGDGYTF | TGCGCCAGCAGCTTGGCCGCGGGGGACGGCTACACCTTC
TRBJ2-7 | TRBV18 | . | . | CASSPGQGLSYEQYF | TGTGCCAGCTCACCGGGGCAGGGCCTCTCCTACGAGCAGTACTTC
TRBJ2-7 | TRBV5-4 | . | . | CASSSRDTSYEQYF | TGTGCCAGCAGCTCCCGGGACACGTCCTACGAGCAGTACTTC
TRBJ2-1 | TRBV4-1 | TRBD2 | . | CASSQFGGGADEQFF | TGCGCCAGCAGCCAATTTGGCGGGGGGGCCGATGAGCAGTTCTTC
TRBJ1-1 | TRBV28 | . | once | CASSRDRNEAFF | TGTGCCAGCAGCCGAGACAGGAATGAAGCTTTCTTT
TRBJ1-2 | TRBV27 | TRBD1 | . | CASRQGARGYTF | TGTGCCAGCCGTCAGGGGGCACGGGGCTACACCTTC
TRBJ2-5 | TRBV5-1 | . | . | CASSLERGLETQYF | TGCGCCAGCAGCTTGGAACGGGGGTTGGAGACCCAGTACTTC
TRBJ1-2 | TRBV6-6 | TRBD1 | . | CASGTRDSSPYGYTF | TGTGCCAGCGGAACAAGGGACAGCTCTCCCTATGGCTACACCTTC
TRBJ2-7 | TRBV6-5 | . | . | CASRSSSYEQYF | TGTGCCAGCCGAAGTAGCTCCTACGAGCAGTACTTC
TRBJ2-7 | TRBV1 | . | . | CTSTSRGAYEQYF | TGCACCAGCACATCCCGGGGGGCCTACGAGCAGTACTTC
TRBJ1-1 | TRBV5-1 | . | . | CASSLGRDTGENTEAFF | TGCGCCAGCAGCTTGGGACGGGACACCGGGGAGAACACTGAAGCTTTCTTT
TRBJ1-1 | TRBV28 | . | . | CASSNGYTEAFF | TGTGCCAGCAGCAACGGGTACACTGAAGCTTTCTTT
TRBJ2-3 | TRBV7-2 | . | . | CASSLGGTSTDTQYF | TGTGCCAGCAGCTTAGGCGGGACGAGCACAGATACGCAGTATTTT
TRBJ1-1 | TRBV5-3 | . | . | CARSSPGEMDTEAFF | TGTGCCAGAAGCTCTCCAGGGGAGATGGACACTGAAGCTTTCTTT
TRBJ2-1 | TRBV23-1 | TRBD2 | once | CASSHSGTSGDHEQFF | TGCGCCAGCAGTCACTCCGGGACTAGCGGGGACCATGAGCAGTTCTTC
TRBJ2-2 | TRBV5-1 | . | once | CASSPGLGGANTGELFF | TGCGCCAGCAGCCCCGGGTTAGGAGGGGCGAACACCGGGGAGCTGTTTTTT
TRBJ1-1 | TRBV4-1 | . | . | CASTLAESATGIDEAFF | TGCGCCAGCACCCTAGCGGAATCAGCCACAGGGATTGACGAAGCTTTCTTT
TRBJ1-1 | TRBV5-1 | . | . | CASSLRSGVNTEAFF | TGCGCCAGCAGCTTGCGATCGGGGGTGAACACTGAAGCTTTCTTT
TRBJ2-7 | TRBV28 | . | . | CASTEPSGTPSNYEQYF | TGTGCCAGCACCGAACCCTCAGGGACTCCCTCTAACTACGAGCAGTACTTC
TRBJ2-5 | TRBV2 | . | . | CASGRETQYF | TGTGCCAGCGGGAGAGAGACCCAGTACTTC
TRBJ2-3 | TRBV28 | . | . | CASSAFGGRLIRGTDTQYF | TGTGCCAGCAGTGCCTTCGGGGGGCGCTTGATAAGAGGGACAGATACGCAGTATTTT
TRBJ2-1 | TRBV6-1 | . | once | CASRPDRPHINEQFF | TGTGCCAGCAGACCCGACAGACCGCACATTAATGAGCAGTTCTTC
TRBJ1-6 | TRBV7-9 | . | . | CASSSTGGDDSPLHF | TGTGCCAGCAGCTCGACCGGGGGGGATGATTCACCCCTCCACTTT
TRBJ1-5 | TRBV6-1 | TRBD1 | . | CASSDRRQGLRQPQHF | TGTGCCAGCAGTGACCGACGACAGGGTCTTCGGCAGCCCCAGCATTTT
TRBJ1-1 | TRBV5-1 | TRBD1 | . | CASTQGAGTEAFF | TGCGCCAGCACACAGGGGGCAGGGACTGAAGCTTTCTTT